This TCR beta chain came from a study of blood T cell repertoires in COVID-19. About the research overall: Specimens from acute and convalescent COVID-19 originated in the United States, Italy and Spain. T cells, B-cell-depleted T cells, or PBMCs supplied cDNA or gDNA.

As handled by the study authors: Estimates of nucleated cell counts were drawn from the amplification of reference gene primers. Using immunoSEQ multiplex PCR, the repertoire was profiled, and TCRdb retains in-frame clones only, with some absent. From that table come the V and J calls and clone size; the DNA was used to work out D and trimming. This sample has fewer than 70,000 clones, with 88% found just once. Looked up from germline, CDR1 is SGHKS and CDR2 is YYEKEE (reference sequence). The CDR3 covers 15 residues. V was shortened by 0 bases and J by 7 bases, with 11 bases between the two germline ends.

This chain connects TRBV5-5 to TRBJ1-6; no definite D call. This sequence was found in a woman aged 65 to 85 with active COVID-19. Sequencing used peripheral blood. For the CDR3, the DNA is TGTGCCAGCAGCTTGGTGTCTACAGACAATTCACCCCTCCACTTT. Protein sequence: CASSLVSTDNSPLHF.